Detailed here is one T cell receptor (beta chain). This sample is part of a study of cytomegalovirus exposure and HLA in healthy donors. V was trimmed by 5 bases and J by 3 bases, leaving 14 bases between them. Germline V gives CDR1 MDHEN, CDR2 SYDVKM. The CDR3 extends over 15 amino acids. Use of 60 Vbeta and 13 Jbeta primers characterized the PCR. Produced via immunoSEQ multiplex PCR; TCRdb's table is partial and in-frame only. The data contain 150,000 to 200,000 clones, 77% of them singletons. The chain links TRBV28 to TRBJ2-4; no definite D call. This sequence was found in a woman in her 30s in good health and CMV-seropositive. Material: PBMCs. The CDR3 DNA reads TGTGCCAGCAGTCTCCCCGACTCATACAAAAACATTCAGTACTTC. As protein: CASSLPDSYKNIQYF.